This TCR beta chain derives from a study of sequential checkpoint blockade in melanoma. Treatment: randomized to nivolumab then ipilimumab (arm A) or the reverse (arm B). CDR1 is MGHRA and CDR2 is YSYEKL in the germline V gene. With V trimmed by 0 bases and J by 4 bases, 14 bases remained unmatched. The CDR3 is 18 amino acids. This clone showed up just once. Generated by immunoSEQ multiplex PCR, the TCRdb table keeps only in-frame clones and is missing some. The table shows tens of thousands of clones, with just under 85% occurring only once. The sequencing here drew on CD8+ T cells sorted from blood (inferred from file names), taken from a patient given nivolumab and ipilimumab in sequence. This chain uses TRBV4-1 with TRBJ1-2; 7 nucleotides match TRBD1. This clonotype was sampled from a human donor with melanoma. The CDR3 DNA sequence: TGCGCCAGCAGCCAAGAGCGCGGCGGGCAGGGGGTTGGCTATGGCTACACCTTC. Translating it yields CASSQERGGQGVGYGYTF.